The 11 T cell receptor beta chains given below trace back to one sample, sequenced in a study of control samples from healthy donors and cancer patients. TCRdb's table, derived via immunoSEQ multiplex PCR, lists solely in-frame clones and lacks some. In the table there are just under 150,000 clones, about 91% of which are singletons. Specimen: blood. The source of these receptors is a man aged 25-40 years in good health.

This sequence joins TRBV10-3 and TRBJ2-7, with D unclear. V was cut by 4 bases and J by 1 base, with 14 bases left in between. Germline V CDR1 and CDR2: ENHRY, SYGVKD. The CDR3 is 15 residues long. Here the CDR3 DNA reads TGTGCCATCAGTGGGTCGCAGTTGGGATCCTACGAGCAGTACTTC. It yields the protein CAISGSQLGSYEQYF.

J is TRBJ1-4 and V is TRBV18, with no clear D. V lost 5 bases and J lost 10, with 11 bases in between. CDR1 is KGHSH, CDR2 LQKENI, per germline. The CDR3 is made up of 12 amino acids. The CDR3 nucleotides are TGTGCCAGCTCAGGCTTTATTGGAAAACTGTTTTTT. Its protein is CASSGFIGKLFF. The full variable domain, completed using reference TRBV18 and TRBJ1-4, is NAGVMQNPRHLVRRRGQEARLRCSPMKGHSHVYWYRQLPEEGLKFMVYLQKENIIDESGMPKERFSAEFPKEGPSILRIQQVVRGDSAAYFCASSGFIGKLFFGSGTQLSVL.

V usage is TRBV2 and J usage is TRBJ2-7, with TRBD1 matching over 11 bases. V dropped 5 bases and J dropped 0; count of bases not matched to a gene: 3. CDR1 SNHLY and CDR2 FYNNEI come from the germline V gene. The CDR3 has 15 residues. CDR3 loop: CASSKDRGLSYEQYF. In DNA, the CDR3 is TGTGCCAGCAGTAAGGACAGGGGGCTCTCCTACGAGCAGTACTTC.

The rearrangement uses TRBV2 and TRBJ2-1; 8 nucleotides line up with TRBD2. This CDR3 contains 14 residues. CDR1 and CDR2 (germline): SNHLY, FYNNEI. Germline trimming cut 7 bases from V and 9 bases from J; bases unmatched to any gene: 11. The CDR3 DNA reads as TGTGCCAGCACCAGAGCGGGGGCGACAAGTGAGCAGTTCTTC. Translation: CASTRAGATSEQFF.

CDR3 DNA: TGTGCCAGCAGTTCGTCTTCCCGTGCCTTCGAGTACGAGCAGTACTTC. It is translated as CASSSSSRAFEYEQYF. The chain joins TRBV27 to TRBJ2-7; D call uncertain. Deletions cut 4 bases from V and 4 bases from J, with 20 bases between. The length of the CDR3 is 16 residues. CDR1 and CDR2 (germline): MNHEY, SMNVEV (reference sequence).

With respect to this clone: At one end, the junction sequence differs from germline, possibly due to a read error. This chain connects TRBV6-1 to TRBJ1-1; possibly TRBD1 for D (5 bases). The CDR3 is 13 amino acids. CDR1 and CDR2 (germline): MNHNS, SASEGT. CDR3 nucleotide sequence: TGTGCCAGCAGTGAAGTCAGGGTTACTGGAGCTTTCTTT. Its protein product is CASSEVRVTGAFF.

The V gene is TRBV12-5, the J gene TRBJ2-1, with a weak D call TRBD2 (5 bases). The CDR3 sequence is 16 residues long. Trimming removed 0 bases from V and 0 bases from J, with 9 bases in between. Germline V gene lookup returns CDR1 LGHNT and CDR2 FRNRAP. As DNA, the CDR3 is TGTGCTAGTGGTTTGGTATTAGGGAGCTCCTACAATGAGCAGTTCTTC. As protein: CASGLVLGSSYNEQFF. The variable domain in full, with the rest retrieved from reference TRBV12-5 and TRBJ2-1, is DARVTQTPRHKVTEMGQEVTMRCQPILGHNTVFWYRQTMMQGLELLAYFRNRAPLDDSGMPKDRFSAEMPDATLATLKIQPSEPRDSAVYFCASGLVLGSSYNEQFFGPGTRLTVL.

The CDR3 DNA sequence: TGTGCCAGCAGCCTTAGCGGGGGGGCATACAATGAGCAGTTCTTC. This encodes CASSLSGGAYNEQFF. The chain carries TRBV7-3 and TRBJ2-1, with 11 bases aligning to TRBD2. Germline V gives CDR1 SGHTA, CDR2 FQGTGA. The CDR3 loop spans 15 amino acids. V lost 5 bases and J lost 4; bases outside the gene matches: 4.

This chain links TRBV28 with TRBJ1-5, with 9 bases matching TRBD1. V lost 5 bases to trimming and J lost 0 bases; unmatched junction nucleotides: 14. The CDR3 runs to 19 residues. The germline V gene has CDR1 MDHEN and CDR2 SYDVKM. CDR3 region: CASSLGQGKGYISNQPQHF. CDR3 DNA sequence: TGTGCCAGCAGTCTAGGACAGGGGAAAGGATATATTAGCAATCAGCCCCAGCATTTT. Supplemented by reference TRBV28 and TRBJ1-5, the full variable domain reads DVKVTQSSRYLVKRTGEKVFLECVQDMDHENMFWYRQDPGLGLRLIYFSYDVKMKEKGDIPEGYSVSREKKERFSLILESASTNQTSMYLCASSLGQGKGYISNQPQHFGDGTRLSIL.

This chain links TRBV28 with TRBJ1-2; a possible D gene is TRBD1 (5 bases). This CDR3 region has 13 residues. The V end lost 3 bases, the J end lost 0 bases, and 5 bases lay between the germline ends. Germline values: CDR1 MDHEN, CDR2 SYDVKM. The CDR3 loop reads CASSLGANYGYTF. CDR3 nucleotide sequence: TGTGCCAGCAGTTTGGGGGCTAACTATGGCTACACCTTC.

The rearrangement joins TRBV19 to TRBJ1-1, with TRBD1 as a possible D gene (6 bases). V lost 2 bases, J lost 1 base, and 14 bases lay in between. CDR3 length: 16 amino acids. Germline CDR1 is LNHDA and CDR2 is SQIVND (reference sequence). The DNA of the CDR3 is TGTGCCAGTAGTATATGGAAGGGGGGGTCGAACACTGAAGCTTTCTTT. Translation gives CASSIWKGGSNTEAFF.